A single sample gave rise to the 5 T cell receptor beta chains below, sequenced in a study of cytomegalovirus exposure and HLA in healthy donors. PCR primers comprised 60 Vbeta and 13 Jbeta primers. TCRdb keeps only in-frame clones here, not all; method: immunoSEQ multiplex PCR. Of roughly 150,000 clones listed, 75% were seen once; the top ten hold 11%. Sample: PBMCs. These receptors all stem from a man aged 18-30 years in good health and CMV-seropositive.

The V gene is TRBV5-5, the J gene TRBJ2-4; no clear D. The germline V gene has CDR1 SGHKS and CDR2 YYEKEE (reference sequence). This CDR3 region has 16 residues. V gave up 3 bases and J gave up 0 bases, with 13 bases separating them. The CDR3 DNA reads TGTGCCAGCAGCTCAGGTCCAGAGATAGCCAAAAACATTCAGTACTTC. Its protein is CASSSGPEIAKNIQYF.

The chain couples TRBV5-6 to TRBJ1-2, with 8 bases lining up with TRBD1. Germline V gives CDR1 SGHDT, CDR2 YYEEEE. CDR3 length equals 18 residues. The J segment lost 4 bases and the V segment lost 4 bases, leaving 18 bases of the junction unmatched. The CDR3 coding sequence is TGTGCCAGCAGCAGGGCTTGGGACAGGACCCAAGTTGGCTATGGCTACACCTTC. Translation gives CASSRAWDRTQVGYGYTF.

With regard to this clone: One end of the junction is discordant with germline, which a read error may explain. The chain's CDR3 is CSSGITGKIGGYYEQYF. The CDR3 DNA follows: TGTTCCAGCGGTATAACAGGGAAAATTGGCGGCTACTACGAGCAGTACTTC. The chain combines TRBV7-9 with TRBJ2-7, with D maybe TRBD1 (6 bases). CDR3 size: 17 residues. Germline values: CDR1 SEHNR, CDR2 FQNEAQ (reference sequence).

This clone was counted between two and nine times. The gene calls are TRBV10-2 and TRBJ1-5; D unresolved. Germline V gene data show CDR1 as WSHSY and CDR2 as SAAADI. The CDR3 loop spans 12 amino acids. The ends were cut back, 2 bases at V and 6 bases at J, with 5 bases in the middle. For the CDR3, the DNA is TGCGCCAGCAGTGAGGGGAGTCAGCCCCAGCATTTT. Translation gives CASSEGSQPQHF.

This clone was observed once. The chain carries TRBV27 and TRBJ1-5; TRBD1 might be the D (6 bases). This CDR3 spans 17 amino acids. Germline CDR1 is MNHEY and CDR2 is SMNVEV (reference sequence). V shed 0 bases and J shed 2 bases, with 14 bases lying between them. The CDR3 nucleotides read TGTGCCAGCAGTTTATCGACCCCAGGGGCCGGCAATCAGCCCCAGCATTTT. Translated: CASSLSTPGAGNQPQHF.